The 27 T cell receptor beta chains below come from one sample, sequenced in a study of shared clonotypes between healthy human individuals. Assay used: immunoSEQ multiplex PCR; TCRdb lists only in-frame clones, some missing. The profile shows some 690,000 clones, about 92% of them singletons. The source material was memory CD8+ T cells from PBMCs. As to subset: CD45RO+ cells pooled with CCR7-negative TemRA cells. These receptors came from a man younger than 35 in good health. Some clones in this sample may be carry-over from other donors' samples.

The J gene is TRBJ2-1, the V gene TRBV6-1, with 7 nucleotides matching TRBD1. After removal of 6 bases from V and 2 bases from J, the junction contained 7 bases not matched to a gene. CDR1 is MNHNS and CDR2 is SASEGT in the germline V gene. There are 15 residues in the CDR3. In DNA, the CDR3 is TGTGCCAGCAGGGACCAGACAGGGACCTACAATGAGCAGTTCTTC. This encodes CASRDQTGTYNEQFF.

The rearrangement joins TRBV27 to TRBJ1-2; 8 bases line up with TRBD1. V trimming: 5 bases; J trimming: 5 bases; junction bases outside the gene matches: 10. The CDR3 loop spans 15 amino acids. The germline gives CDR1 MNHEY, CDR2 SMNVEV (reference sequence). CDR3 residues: CASSRDRGGSYGYTF. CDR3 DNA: TGTGCCAGCAGTCGAGACAGGGGCGGGAGTTATGGCTACACCTTC.

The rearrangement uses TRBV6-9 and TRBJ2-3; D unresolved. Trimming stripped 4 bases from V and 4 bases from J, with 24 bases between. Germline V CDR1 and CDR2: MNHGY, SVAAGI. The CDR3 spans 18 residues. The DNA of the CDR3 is TGTGCCAGCAGTTCTTTGAACCCCCGCATTGCGCCCCCAGATACGCAGTATTTT. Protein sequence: CASSSLNPRIAPPDTQYF.

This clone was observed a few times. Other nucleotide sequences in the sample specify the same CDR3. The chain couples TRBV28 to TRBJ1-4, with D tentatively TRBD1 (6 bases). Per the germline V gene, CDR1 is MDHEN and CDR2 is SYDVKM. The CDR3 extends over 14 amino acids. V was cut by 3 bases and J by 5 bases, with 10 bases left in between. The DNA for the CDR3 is TGTGCCAGCAGTTTGAGGGGGGAGAATGAAAAACTGTTTTTT. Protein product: CASSLRGENEKLFF.

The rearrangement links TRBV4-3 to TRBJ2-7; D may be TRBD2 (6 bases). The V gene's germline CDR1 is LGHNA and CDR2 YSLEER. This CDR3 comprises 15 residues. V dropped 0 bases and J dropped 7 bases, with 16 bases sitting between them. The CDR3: CASSQDPSGLFEQYF. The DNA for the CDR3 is TGCGCCAGCAGCCAAGATCCCAGCGGGTTATTTGAGCAGTACTTC.

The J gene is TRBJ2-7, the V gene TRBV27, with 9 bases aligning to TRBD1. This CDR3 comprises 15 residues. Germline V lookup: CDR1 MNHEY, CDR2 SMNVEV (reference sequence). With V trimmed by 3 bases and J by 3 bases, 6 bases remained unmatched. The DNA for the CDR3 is TGTGCCAGCAGTTTTGTGGGGACAGGGTTCTACGAGCAGTACTTC. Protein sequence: CASSFVGTGFYEQYF.

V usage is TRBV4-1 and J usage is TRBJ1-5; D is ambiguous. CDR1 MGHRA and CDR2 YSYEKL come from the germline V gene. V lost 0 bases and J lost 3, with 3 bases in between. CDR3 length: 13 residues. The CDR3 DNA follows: TGCGCCAGCAGCCAAGACCTCAATCAGCCCCAGCATTTT. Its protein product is CASSQDLNQPQHF.

CDR3: CSVDGLTETQYF. DNA of the CDR3: TGCAGCGTTGACGGGTTGACAGAGACCCAGTACTTC. The J gene is TRBJ2-5, the V gene TRBV29-1; D unclear. The CDR3 is 12 residues long. Germline assignment: CDR1 SQVTM and CDR2 ANQGSEA. With 3 bases removed from V and 4 bases from J, the gap between germline ends came to 9 bases. The full variable domain, rest sourced from reference TRBV29-1 and TRBJ2-5, is SAVISQKPSRDICQRGTSLTIQCQVDSQVTMMFWYRQQPGQSLTLIATANQGSEATYESGFVIDKFPISRPNLTFSTLTVSNMSPEDSSIYLCSVDGLTETQYFGPGTRLLVL.

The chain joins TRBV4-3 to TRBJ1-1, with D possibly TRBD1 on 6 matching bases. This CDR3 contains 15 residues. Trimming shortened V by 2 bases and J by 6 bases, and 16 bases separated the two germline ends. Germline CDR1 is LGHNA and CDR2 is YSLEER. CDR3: CASSQWTAGSSEAFF. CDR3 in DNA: TGCGCCAGCAGCCAATGGACAGCGGGCAGTTCTGAAGCTTTCTTT.

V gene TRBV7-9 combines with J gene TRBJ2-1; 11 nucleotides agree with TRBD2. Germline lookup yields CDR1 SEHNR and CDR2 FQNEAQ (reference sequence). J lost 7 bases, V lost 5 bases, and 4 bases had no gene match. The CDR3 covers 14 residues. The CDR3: CASSVLAGVNEQFF. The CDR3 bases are TGTGCCAGCAGCGTACTAGCGGGAGTAAATGAGCAGTTCTTC.

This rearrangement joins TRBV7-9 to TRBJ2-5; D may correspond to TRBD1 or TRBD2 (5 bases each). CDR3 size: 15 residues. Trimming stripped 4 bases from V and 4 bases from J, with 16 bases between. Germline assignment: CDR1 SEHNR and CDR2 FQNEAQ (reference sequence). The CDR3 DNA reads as TGTGCCAGCAGCTCCCGAAAGGGGAGAGTAGAGACCCAGTACTTC. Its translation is CASSSRKGRVETQYF.

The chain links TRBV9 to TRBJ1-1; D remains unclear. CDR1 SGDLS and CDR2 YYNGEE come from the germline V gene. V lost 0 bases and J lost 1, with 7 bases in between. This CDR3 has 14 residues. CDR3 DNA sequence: TGTGCCAGCAGCGTAGTCTCCCAGAACACTGAAGCTTTCTTT. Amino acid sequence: CASSVVSQNTEAFF.

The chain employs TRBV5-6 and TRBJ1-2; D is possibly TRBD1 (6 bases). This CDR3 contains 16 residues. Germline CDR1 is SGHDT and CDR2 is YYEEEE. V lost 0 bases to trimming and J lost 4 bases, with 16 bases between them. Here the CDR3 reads CASSLGRQGKGYGYTF. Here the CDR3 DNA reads TGTGCCAGCAGCTTGGGGCGGCAGGGGAAAGGCTATGGCTACACCTTC.

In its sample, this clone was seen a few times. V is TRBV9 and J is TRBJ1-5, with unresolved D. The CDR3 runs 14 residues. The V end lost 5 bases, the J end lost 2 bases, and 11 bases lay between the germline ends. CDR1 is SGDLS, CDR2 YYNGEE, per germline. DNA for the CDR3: TGTGCCAGCAGTCCCGTCGCGGGCAATCAGCCCCAGCATTTT. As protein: CASSPVAGNQPQHF.

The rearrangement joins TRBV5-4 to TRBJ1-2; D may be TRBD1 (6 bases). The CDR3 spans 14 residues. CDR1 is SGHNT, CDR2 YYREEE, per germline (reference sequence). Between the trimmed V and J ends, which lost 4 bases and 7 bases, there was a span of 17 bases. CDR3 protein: CASSPTGQLIGYTF. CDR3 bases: TGTGCCAGCAGCCCGACGGGACAACTTATTGGCTACACCTTC.

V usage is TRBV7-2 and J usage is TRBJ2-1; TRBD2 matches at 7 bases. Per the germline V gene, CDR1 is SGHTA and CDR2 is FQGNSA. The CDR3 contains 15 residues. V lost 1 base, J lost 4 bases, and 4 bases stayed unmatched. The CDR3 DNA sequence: TGTGCCAGCAGCTTAGACGGGAGGATGTACAATGAGCAGTTCTTC. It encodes CASSLDGRMYNEQFF. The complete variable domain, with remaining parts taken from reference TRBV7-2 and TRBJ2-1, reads GAGVSQSPSNKVTEKGKDVELRCDPISGHTALYWYRQSLGQGLEFLIYFQGNSAPDKSGLPSDRFSAERTGGSVSTLTIQRTQQEDSAVYLCASSLDGRMYNEQFFGPGTRLTVL.

The DNA of the CDR3 is TGTGCCACCAGCGAACGGGGGGGCTCTGGCTACACCTTC. Translated, it gives CATSERGGSGYTF. This sequence joins TRBV15 and TRBJ1-2, with a possible D match to TRBD1 (6 bases). Per the germline V gene, CDR1 is LNHNV and CDR2 is YYDKDF (reference sequence). V lost 5 bases to trimming and J lost 7 bases, with 14 bases between them. CDR3 length: 13 amino acids.

CDR3 coding DNA: TGTGCCAGCAGTTCCCAGGCCTATAGTGAGCAGTACTTC. Translation: CASSSQAYSEQYF. This chain links TRBV6-5 with TRBJ2-7; D remains unclear. This CDR3 contains 13 residues. V was clipped by 4 bases and J by 7 bases, with 14 bases between them. Germline lookup yields CDR1 MNHEY and CDR2 SVGAGI.

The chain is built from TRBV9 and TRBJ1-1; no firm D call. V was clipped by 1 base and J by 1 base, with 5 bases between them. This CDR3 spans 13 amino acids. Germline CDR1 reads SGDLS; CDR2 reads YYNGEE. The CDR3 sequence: CASSVSRNTEAFF. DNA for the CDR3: TGTGCCAGCAGCGTATCACGGAACACTGAAGCTTTCTTT.

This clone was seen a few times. CDR3: CASKDSRNTEAFF. In nucleotides, the CDR3 is TGTGCCAGCAAAGATTCGAGGAACACTGAAGCTTTCTTT. The chain is built from TRBV6-6 and TRBJ1-1; D uncertain. Per germline, CDR1 MNHNY and CDR2 SVGAGI (reference sequence). V was shortened by 7 bases and J by 1 base, with 10 bases between the two germline ends. The length of the CDR3 is 13 residues.

The DNA of the CDR3 is TGTGCCTCTAGAGGCGGGAGGGTCCCAGATACGCAGTATTTT. Translated: CASRGGRVPDTQYF. The chain recombines TRBV7-9 with TRBJ2-3, with 9 bases aligning to TRBD2. CDR3 length: 14 residues. V shed 11 bases and J 4 bases; nucleotides not matched to a gene: 10. The germline gives CDR1 SEHNR, CDR2 FQNEAQ (reference sequence).

The CDR3 sequence is CASSRGLRTGELFF. The CDR3 nucleotides are TGCGCCAGCAGTAGAGGGTTGAGAACCGGGGAGCTGTTTTTT. The V call is TRBV10-1, the J call TRBJ2-2; a possible D gene is TRBD2 (5 bases). The CDR3 loop spans 14 amino acids. Germline V CDR1 and CDR2: WNHNN, SYGVQD (reference sequence). Trimming left V 5 bases short and J 5 bases short, with 12 bases between.

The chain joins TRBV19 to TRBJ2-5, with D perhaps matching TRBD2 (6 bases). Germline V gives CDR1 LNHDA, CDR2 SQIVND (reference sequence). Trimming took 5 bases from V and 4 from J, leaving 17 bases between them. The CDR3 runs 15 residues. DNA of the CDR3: TGTGCCAGTAGTCTATTCCGGGGCGGGGTAGAGACCCAGTACTTC. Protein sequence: CASSLFRGGVETQYF.

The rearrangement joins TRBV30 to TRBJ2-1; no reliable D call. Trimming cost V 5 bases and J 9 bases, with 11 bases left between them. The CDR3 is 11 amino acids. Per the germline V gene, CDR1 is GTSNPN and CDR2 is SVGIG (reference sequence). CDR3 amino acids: CAWGITGEQFF. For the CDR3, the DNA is TGTGCCTGGGGAATTACCGGTGAGCAGTTCTTC.

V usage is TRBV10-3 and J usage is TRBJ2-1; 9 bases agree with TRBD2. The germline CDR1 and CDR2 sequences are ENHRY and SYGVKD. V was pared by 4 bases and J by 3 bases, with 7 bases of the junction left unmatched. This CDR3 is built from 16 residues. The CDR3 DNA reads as TGTGCCATCAGTGGCGGGAGGGCCGACTACTACAATGAGCAGTTCTTC. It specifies CAISGGRADYYNEQFF.

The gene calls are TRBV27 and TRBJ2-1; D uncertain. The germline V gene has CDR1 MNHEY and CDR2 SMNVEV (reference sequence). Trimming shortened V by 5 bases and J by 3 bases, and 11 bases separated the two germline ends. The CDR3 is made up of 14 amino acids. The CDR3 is CASSTWTNYNEQFF. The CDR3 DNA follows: TGTGCCAGCAGTACATGGACCAACTACAATGAGCAGTTCTTC.

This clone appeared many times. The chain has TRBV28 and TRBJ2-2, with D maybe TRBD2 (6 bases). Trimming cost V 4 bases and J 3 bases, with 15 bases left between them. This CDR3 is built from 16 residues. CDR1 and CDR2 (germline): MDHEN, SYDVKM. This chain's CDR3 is CASSWEDVLDTGELFF. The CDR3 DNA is TGTGCCAGCAGTTGGGAGGATGTGTTGGACACCGGGGAGCTGTTTTTT.